These T cell receptor beta chains were read from a single sample in a study of cytomegalovirus exposure and HLA in healthy donors. Some clones are missing from TCRdb's copy, which holds only in-frame ones; the method was immunoSEQ multiplex PCR. The data show tens of thousands of clones, approximately 88% seen once. The sample was PBMCs. The origin of the receptors is a woman in her twenties or thirties in good health and CMV-seronegative. CDR3s include the opening cysteine and the closing phenylalanine or tryptophan.

V	J	length	CDR3
TRBV10-1	TRBJ2-3	18	CASSPLIGTGYGTDTQYF
TRBV6-5	TRBJ1-2	13	CASRTTGSGGYTF
TRBV6-1	TRBJ1-4	15	CASTGNRATNEKLFF
TRBV4-1	TRBJ2-1	16	CASSQALLAGYNEQFF
TRBV5-1	TRBJ1-3	14	CASSPGQVGNTIYF
TRBV6-1	TRBJ2-7	14	CASSALDSYYEQYF
TRBV5-1	TRBJ1-3	16	CASSAATGYSGNTIYF
TRBV6-5	TRBJ1-3	14	CASKPVYSGNTIYF
TRBV5-5	TRBJ1-5	14	CASSPRTGWQPQHF
TRBV28	TRBJ2-3	15	CASSQPGDYTDTQYF
TRBV29-1	TRBJ2-7	13	CSVRQGTPYEQYF
TRBV7-9	TRBJ2-1	15	CASSASGSPYNEQFF
TRBV10-3	TRBJ2-5	18	CAISEALAGGVIGETQYF
TRBV30	TRBJ2-7	14	CATRGLTGVYEQYF
TRBV6-5	TRBJ2-7	13	CALGLPSSYEQYF
TRBV5-1	TRBJ1-4	14	CASSFQGINEKLFF
TRBV11-2	TRBJ2-1	14	CASSYSGGTNEQFF
TRBV18	TRBJ2-5	18	CASSPLSGRDRGRETQYF
TRBV9	TRBJ2-5	15	CASSSPRVGAETQYF
TRBV9	TRBJ2-4	14	CASSPRGGRNIQYF
TRBV28	TRBJ2-6	19	CASSTVWNDFSSGANVLTF
TRBV10-3	TRBJ1-1	14	CAISSGAMNTEAFF
TRBV5-4	TRBJ2-6	16	CASSLGSSSGANVLTF
TRBV6-5	TRBJ1-1	15	CASSSLDRVGTEAFF
TRBV27	TRBJ1-2	13	CASSLEGYYGYTF
TRBV19	TRBJ2-2	16	CASHLAGLDGTGELFF
TRBV5-1	TRBJ1-2	15	CASSLARQVNYGYTF
TRBV2	TRBJ2-1	16	CASSSRLAGTYNEQFF
TRBV11-3	TRBJ2-7	12	CASSFTGHEQYF
TRBV5-4	TRBJ2-2	16	CASSLGLAAGTGELFF
TRBV29-1	TRBJ2-1	13	CSVEDHPDNEQFF
TRBV27	TRBJ2-4	17	CASSLSISGRGKNIQYF
TRBV10-2	TRBJ2-1	13	CASSERLGNEQFF
TRBV4-3	TRBJ1-2	15	CASSQDRPGRYGYTF
TRBV7-3	TRBJ2-1	14	CASSLTLQGGEQFF
TRBV28	TRBJ1-5	13	CASRTSSSQPQHF
TRBV5-1	TRBJ2-2	15	CASSLEIAGAGELFF
TRBV7-9	TRBJ2-7	14	CASRRDYPAYEQYF
TRBV5-6	TRBJ1-4	12	CASSLQNEKLFF
TRBV5-8	TRBJ2-7	15	CASRSRTSGSHEQYF
TRBV21-1	TRBJ1-4	16	CASSKATAGGNEKLFF
TRBV19	TRBJ1-1	15	CASSPREGATAEAFF